These 11 T cell receptor beta chains share one sample of origin, sequenced in a study of T cell responses to AZD1222 COVID-19 vaccine. Method: immunoSEQ multiplex PCR; TCRdb's copy keeps in-frame clones and lacks some. This table holds about 130,000 clones, 93% found once. Sequenced here: peripheral blood, sampled on day 0 of AZD1222 vaccination. Every receptor here comes from an adult in good health.

V usage is TRBV20-1 and J usage is TRBJ1-2; D unclear. Germline V gives CDR1 DFQATT, CDR2 SNEGSKA (reference sequence). The CDR3 length is 15 residues. V was clipped by 3 bases and J by 2 bases, with 16 bases between them. CDR3 nucleotides: TGCAGTGCTAGTGTTTATGAGGAGGAGAACTATGGCTACACCTTC. Protein sequence: CSASVYEEENYGYTF.

The chain joins TRBV4-1 to TRBJ2-1; 10 positions agree with TRBD1. V trimming: 2 bases; J trimming: 6 bases; junction bases outside the gene matches: 4. From germline, CDR1 is MGHRA and CDR2 YSYEKL. The CDR3 contains 15 residues. Here the CDR3 DNA reads TGCGCCAGCAGCCAACGGGACAGGGGAGGCAATGAGCAGTTCTTC. It is translated as CASSQRDRGGNEQFF.

This clone has a single count. The V gene is TRBV27, the J gene TRBJ2-2, with D unresolved. Trimming took 0 bases from V and 0 from J, leaving 2 bases between them. In germline, CDR1 is MNHEY, CDR2 SMNVEV (reference sequence). CDR3 length: 14 amino acids. The CDR3 DNA reads as TGTGCCAGCAGTTTATCCTCGAACACCGGGGAGCTGTTTTTT. It yields the protein CASSLSSNTGELFF.

This clone occurred once. This chain links TRBV5-1 with TRBJ2-5; 7 bases line up with TRBD1. This CDR3 is built from 14 residues. In germline, CDR1 is SGHRS, CDR2 YFSETQ. V dropped 4 bases and J dropped 1; count of bases not matched to a gene: 4. This CDR3 reads CASSAGTAQETQYF. CDR3 DNA: TGCGCCAGCAGCGCTGGGACAGCCCAAGAGACCCAGTACTTC.

The chain combines TRBV6-5 with TRBJ1-2, with D uncertain. Germline-derived CDR1 and CDR2 are MNHEY and SVGAGI. This CDR3 has 14 residues. V lost 0 bases and J 0 bases, leaving 5 bases between the germline ends. The CDR3 region has the DNA TGTGCCAGCAGTTACTCGACGGCTAACTATGGCTACACCTTC. This gives the protein CASSYSTANYGYTF.

This chain connects TRBV7-2 to TRBJ2-1, with no clear D. CDR3 length equals 15 residues. Germline CDR1 reads SGHTA; CDR2 reads FQGNSA. Deletions cut 5 bases from V and 4 bases from J, with 15 bases between. Here the CDR3 reads CASSPLPTTYNEQFF. The CDR3 bases are TGTGCCAGCAGCCCCCTTCCAACTACATACAATGAGCAGTTCTTC.

This chain joins TRBV18 and TRBJ1-5; TRBD1 agrees at 8 bases. CDR1 is KGHSH, CDR2 LQKENI, per germline. Losses at the gene ends were 3 bases for V and 6 bases for J; bases not matched to a gene: 4. The CDR3 has 14 residues. For the CDR3, the DNA is TGTGCCAGCTCACCGGACAGGGCTGCTCAGCCCCAGCATTTT. The encoded protein is CASSPDRAAQPQHF.

V is TRBV20-1 and J is TRBJ1-1; no clear D. The germline V and J ends were trimmed by 7 bases and 3 bases, with 3 bases remaining between them. CDR1 is DFQATT, CDR2 SNEGSKA, per germline (reference sequence). The CDR3 has 9 amino acids. The CDR3 loop reads CSGDTEAFF. The CDR3 bases are TGCAGTGGAGACACTGAAGCTTTCTTT.

The genes are TRBV5-6 and TRBJ1-2; perhaps TRBD1 as D (6 bases). Germline assignment: CDR1 SGHDT and CDR2 YYEEEE. V lost 2 bases and J 0 bases, leaving 8 bases between the germline ends. This CDR3 comprises 14 residues. The CDR3 sequence is CASSLQGANYGYTF. The CDR3 bases are TGTGCCAGCAGCTTACAGGGAGCTAACTATGGCTACACCTTC.

The chain carries TRBV10-2 and TRBJ1-5; TRBD1 aligns across 10 bases. Germline V gene lookup returns CDR1 WSHSY and CDR2 SAAADI. J gave up 4 bases and V 6 bases, and 3 bases lay outside the gene matches. The length of the CDR3 is 14 residues. The DNA for the CDR3 is TGCGCCAGCAGCCAGGGACAGGGGAATCAGCCCCAGCATTTT. Translation: CASSQGQGNQPQHF.

V is TRBV10-2 and J is TRBJ1-1; maybe TRBD1 (6 bases). The germline V and J ends were trimmed by 2 bases and 5 bases, with 18 bases remaining between them. The CDR3 is 16 residues long. Germline lookup yields CDR1 WSHSY and CDR2 SAAADI. DNA of the CDR3: TGCGCCAGCAGTGAGGGGAGGGGGGATTTGTGGACTGAAGCTTTCTTT. It specifies CASSEGRGDLWTEAFF.